This is a list of T cell receptor beta chains from one sample in a study of metastatic and nonmetastatic thyroid tumors. TCRdb redid the clone calls on the PCR reads using MiXCR. Of 6,600 or so clones detected, under 35% appear once; the ten largest clones hold 15% to 20%. The sequencing input was adjacent normal tissue. These receptors were taken from a female donor with papillary thyroid cancer or a benign thyroid nodule (not recorded which). Some clones in this sample may be carry-over from other donors' samples. Both conserved end residues are part of each CDR3. Rows may omit the clone size; those that give it use once, few, many or a size class.

v_gene,j_gene,abundance,len,CDR3aa
TRBV3-1,TRBJ2-7,medium-sized,12,CASSPRSGEQYF
TRBV6-2/TRBV6-3,TRBJ2-7,few,16,CASSYSTSGSSYEQYF
TRBV6-1,TRBJ2-2,few,14,CASSRRPGLGELFF
TRBV6-2/TRBV6-3,TRBJ2-7,few,16,CASSYAVRTGGYEQYF
TRBV5-1,TRBJ2-3,few,15,CASRLSTSVTDTQYF
TRBV12-3/TRBV12-4,TRBJ2-2,large,13,CASSLANTGELFF
TRBV6-6,TRBJ2-5,few,18,CASSYSETTGTDWKTQYF
TRBV5-1,TRBJ2-6,.,18,CASSPGDFFSSGANVLTF
TRBV9,TRBJ2-3,.,15,CASSEESGYTDTQYF
TRBV9,TRBJ2-3,.,15,CASSLGGQGSDTQYF
TRBV24-1,TRBJ1-2,few,16,CATSGPGTGVGYGYTF
TRBV7-8,TRBJ2-2,.,17,CASSLDRGRANTGELFF
TRBV28,TRBJ1-1,.,15,CAGPDPTGIGTEAFF
TRBV6-4,TRBJ2-7,.,13,CARRCEPLYEQYF
TRBV24-1,TRBJ2-1,medium-sized,14,CATSDPGGGGEQFF
TRBV27,TRBJ1-6,large,13,CASSLDRGSPLHF
TRBV6-2/TRBV6-3,TRBJ2-2,few,10,CARHTGELFF
TRBV5-1,TRBJ2-1,.,16,CASSLDLAGGRGEQFF
TRBV25-1,TRBJ2-1,few,16,CASSGPRRTSGTEQFF
TRBV27,TRBJ1-6,few,17,CASTKTPSSSYNSPLHF
TRBV2,TRBJ2-5,medium-sized,15,CASRSNTGQQETQYF
TRBV19,TRBJ2-2,medium-sized,16,CASRFGSGQDTGELFF